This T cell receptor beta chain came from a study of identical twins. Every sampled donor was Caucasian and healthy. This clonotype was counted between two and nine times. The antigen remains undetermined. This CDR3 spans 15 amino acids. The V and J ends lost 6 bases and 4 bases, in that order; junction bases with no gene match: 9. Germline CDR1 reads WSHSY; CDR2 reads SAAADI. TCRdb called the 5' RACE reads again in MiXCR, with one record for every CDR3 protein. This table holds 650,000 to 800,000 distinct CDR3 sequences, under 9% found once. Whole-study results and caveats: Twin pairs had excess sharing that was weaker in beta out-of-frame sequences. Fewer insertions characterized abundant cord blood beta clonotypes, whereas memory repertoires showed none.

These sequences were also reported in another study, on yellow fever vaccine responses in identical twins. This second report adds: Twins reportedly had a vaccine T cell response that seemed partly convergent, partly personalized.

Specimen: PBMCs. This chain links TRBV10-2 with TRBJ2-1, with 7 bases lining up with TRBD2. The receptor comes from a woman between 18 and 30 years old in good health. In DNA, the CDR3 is TGCGCCAGCAGATCCTGGGAGGGCCAATACAATGAGCAGTTCTTC. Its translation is CASRSWEGQYNEQFF.